A selection of T cell receptor beta chains follows, all from one sample in a study of siplizumab effects on memory and regulatory T cells. Profiling relied on immunoSEQ multiplex PCR, and the TCRdb table lists in-frame clones only, not all of them. Found here are tens of thousands of clones, 80% to 90% of them singletons; the top ten hold about 1.7%. Sequencing used Tregs sorted from blood. All receptors derive from a human donor in good health. Both conserved end residues are part of each CDR3. Each record gives: V gene, clone size, J gene, CDR3 length, D gene, CDR3 protein, CDR3 DNA. D genes are given only for firm matches. Some rows have no size entry. The others give once, few or many, or a class for an expanded clone.

>TRBV29-1|NA|TRBJ1-2|12|TRBD1
CSVDRVGMGYTF
TGCAGCGTGGACAGGGTCGGTATGGGCTACACCTTC
>TRBV10-3|NA|TRBJ2-3|13|TRBD2
CATASGITDTQYF
TGTGCCACCGCTAGCGGGATTACAGATACGCAGTATTTT
>TRBV10-3|few|TRBJ2-3|15|TRBD2
CAISLTSGSTDTQYF
TGTGCCATCAGTTTGACTAGCGGAAGCACAGATACGCAGTATTTT
>TRBV28|NA|TRBJ2-6|15|NA
CASSQGGSGANVLTF
TGTGCCAGCAGTCAGGGGGGCTCTGGGGCCAACGTCCTGACTTTC
>TRBV29-1|NA|TRBJ2-5|13|TRBD2
CSVSGTNQETQYF
TGCAGCGTTAGCGGGACCAACCAAGAGACCCAGTACTTC
>TRBV6-6|NA|TRBJ1-3|15|NA
CASSYSTGVGNTIYF
TGTGCCAGCAGTTACTCGACGGGGGTGGGAAACACCATATATTTT
>TRBV11-2|NA|TRBJ2-3|12|NA
CASSFSTDTQYF
TGTGCCAGCAGCTTTAGCACAGATACGCAGTATTTT
>TRBV6-7|once|TRBJ2-3|13|NA
CASQCSGGDTQYF
TGTGCCAGCCAGTGTTCGGGGGGCGATACGCAGTATTTT
>TRBV30|NA|TRBJ2-7|12|NA
CAWTLNSYEQYF
TGTGCCTGGACTTTAAACTCCTACGAGCAGTACTTC
>TRBV25-1|NA|TRBJ2-1|14|TRBD2
CASSGGLAGYKQFF
TGTGCCAGCAGTGGGGGACTAGCGGGATATAAACAGTTCTTC
>TRBV7-2|NA|TRBJ2-1|16|TRBD2
CASSLGYGRAYNEQFF
TGTGCCAGCAGCTTAGGATACGGGAGGGCCTACAATGAGCAGTTCTTC
>TRBV14|NA|TRBJ2-7|16|TRBD2
CASSQLGLAGAGEQYF
TGTGCCAGCAGCCAATTGGGACTAGCGGGCGCTGGCGAGCAGTACTTC
>TRBV27|NA|TRBJ1-4|15|NA
CASSPQGTGNEKLFF
TGTGCCAGCAGTCCGCAGGGGACGGGTAATGAAAAACTGTTTTTT
>TRBV19|NA|TRBJ2-1|15|NA
CASTPVRVPNGEQFF
TGTGCCAGTACCCCCGTCAGGGTTCCTAACGGTGAGCAGTTCTTC
>TRBV7-3|once|TRBJ2-7|15|TRBD2
CASSPVSGVAYEQYF
TGTGCCAGCAGCCCAGTAAGCGGGGTAGCCTACGAGCAGTACTTC
>TRBV30|NA|TRBJ2-6|15|NA
CAWVPRGLRANVLTF
TGTGCCTGGGTCCCCCGGGGTCTAAGGGCCAACGTCCTGACTTTC
>TRBV7-9|once|TRBJ2-1|13|TRBD1
CASSLQGAYEQFF
TGTGCCAGCAGTTTACAGGGGGCGTATGAGCAGTTCTTC
>TRBV29-1|NA|TRBJ2-7|14|TRBD2
CSVATSGSSYEQYF
TGCAGCGTCGCGACTAGCGGGAGCTCCTACGAGCAGTACTTC
>TRBV6-5|NA|TRBJ1-6|14|NA
CASSPRNNNSPLHF
TGTGCCAGCAGCCCTAGAAACAATAACTCACCCCTCCACTTT
>TRBV10-3|NA|TRBJ2-3|14|TRBD2
CANKEREGSDTQYF
TGTGCCAACAAAGAGCGGGAGGGTTCAGATACGCAGTATTTT
>TRBV15|NA|TRBJ2-7|15|NA
CATSIRDRGPWEQYF
TGTGCCACCAGCATCCGGGACCGAGGCCCTTGGGAGCAGTACTTC
>TRBV25-1|NA|TRBJ2-2|14|NA
CASSDRTAYGELFF
TGTGCCAGCAGTGATCGGACGGCCTACGGGGAGCTGTTTTTT
>TRBV7-9|NA|TRBJ2-1|16|TRBD2
CASSLTSGIPYNEQFF
TGTGCCAGCAGCCTGACTAGCGGGATCCCATACAATGAGCAGTTCTTC
>TRBV18|NA|TRBJ1-1|13|NA
CASSPSSGTEAFF
TGTGCCAGCTCACCTAGCTCTGGCACTGAAGCTTTCTTT
>TRBV6-1|few|TRBJ1-5|12|NA
CASSGPDQPQHF
TGTGCCAGCAGTGGACCCGATCAGCCCCAGCATTTT
>TRBV7-2|NA|TRBJ2-3|16|TRBD2
CASSSEGASGRDTQYF
TGTGCCAGCAGCTCGGAGGGGGCTAGCGGGAGGGATACGCAGTATTTT
>TRBV5-1|NA|TRBJ2-3|11|NA
CASSLGDTQYF
TGCGCCAGCAGCTTGGGAGATACGCAGTATTTT
>TRBV10-3|NA|TRBJ1-1|15|NA
CAISGQGLLNTEAFF
TGTGCCATCAGTGGACAAGGATTATTGAACACTGAAGCTTTCTTT
>TRBV7-2|NA|TRBJ2-1|14|NA
CASSVRDSYNEQFF
TGTGCCAGCAGCGTCCGGGACTCCTACAATGAGCAGTTCTTC
>TRBV27|NA|TRBJ2-3|16|TRBD2
CASSLYGGRDTDTQYF
TGTGCCAGCAGTTTATACGGCGGGAGGGACACAGATACGCAGTATTTT
>TRBV30|NA|TRBJ2-5|14|TRBD2
CAWSRAGGRETQYF
TGTGCCTGGAGTAGAGCGGGAGGGAGAGAGACCCAGTACTTC
>TRBV19|NA|TRBJ2-7|16|TRBD2
CASSSIWAGVTYEQYF
TGTGCCAGTAGTTCAATATGGGCGGGAGTCACCTACGAGCAGTACTTC
>TRBV7-2|NA|TRBJ2-5|13|NA
CASSLMVTETQYF
TGTGCCAGCAGCTTAATGGTGACAGAGACCCAGTACTTC
>TRBV29-1|once|TRBJ2-3|13|NA
CSVDAGLSDTQYF
TGCAGCGTTGATGCGGGACTTTCAGATACGCAGTATTTT
>TRBV27|NA|TRBJ2-3|17|NA
CASRLNVRDSRTDTQYF
TGTGCCAGCAGGCTAAACGTCCGGGACTCCCGAACAGATACGCAGTATTTT
>TRBV30|NA|TRBJ2-5|12|NA
CAWMGRLGTQYF
TGTGCCTGGATGGGGCGCCTCGGGACCCAGTACTTC
>TRBV5-1|NA|TRBJ1-1|14|NA
CASSFRGENTEAFF
TGCGCCAGCAGCTTCCGGGGCGAGAACACTGAAGCTTTCTTT
>TRBV19|NA|TRBJ1-1|14|NA
CASSIQGRNTEAFF
TGTGCCAGTAGTATCCAGGGCCGGAACACTGAAGCTTTCTTT
>TRBV27|few|TRBJ2-7|18|TRBD2
CASSRPPRNSGRENEQYF
TGTGCCAGCAGTAGGCCCCCTAGGAATAGCGGGAGGGAGAACGAGCAGTACTTC